This is a list of T cell receptor beta chains from one sample in a study of T cells in localized non-small cell lung cancer. Method: immunoSEQ multiplex PCR; TCRdb's copy keeps in-frame clones and lacks some. The table includes over 20,000 clones, roughly 90% detected once. The starting material was peripheral blood, obtained before any cancer treatment. The receptors derive from a female donor aged 60 or older with stage I lung adenocarcinoma. The CDR3 runs from the conserved cysteine through the conserved F or W. The D gene is left open where the match is weak. Clone size is given for some rows only: seen once, a few or many times, or a class if the clone is expanded.

TRBV6-5	TRBJ1-3	NA	NA	CASSYREGNTIYF	TGTGCCAGCAGTTACAGGGAAGGAAACACCATATATTTT
TRBV9	TRBJ1-4	once	TRBD1	CASSAMPGTGGEKLFF	TGTGCCAGCAGCGCGATGCCCGGGACAGGGGGTGAAAAACTGTTTTTT
TRBV7-3	TRBJ2-2	NA	TRBD1	CASSLMGQGNGELFF	TGTGCCAGCAGCTTAATGGGACAGGGGAACGGGGAGCTGTTTTTT
TRBV7-3	TRBJ1-1	few	NA	CASSLTPFNTEAFF	TGTGCCAGCAGCTTGACACCATTTAACACTGAAGCTTTCTTT
TRBV2	TRBJ2-3	NA	TRBD2	CASSESRTSGGTDTQYF	TGTGCCAGCAGTGAATCGAGGACTAGCGGGGGCACAGATACGCAGTATTTT
TRBV5-1	TRBJ1-2	NA	NA	CASSLNGFGTGSF	NA
TRBV7-8	TRBJ2-7	NA	NA	CASSLVAAYEQYF	TGTGCCAGCAGCTTAGTAGCGGCCTACGAGCAGTACTTC
TRBV5-6	TRBJ2-1	NA	NA	CASTRGGEQFF	TGTGCCAGCACGAGGGGTGGTGAGCAGTTCTTC
TRBV29-1	TRBJ2-4	NA	NA	CSVEEFGVRQIAKNIQYF	TGCAGCGTTGAAGAGTTTGGTGTCAGGCAGATAGCCAAAAACATTCAGTACTTC
TRBV6-5	TRBJ2-3	few	NA	CASSPTNPGKDTQYF	TGTGCCAGCAGCCCTACGAACCCAGGGAAAGATACGCAGTATTTT
TRBV7-8	TRBJ1-5	NA	TRBD1	CASSPHRGGRNQPQHF	TGTGCCAGCAGCCCTCACAGGGGAGGTCGCAATCAGCCCCAGCATTTT
TRBV27	TRBJ1-2	NA	NA	CASSPPDLYGYTF	TGTGCCAGCAGTCCCCCGGACCTATATGGCTACACCTTC
TRBV27	TRBJ1-2	NA	TRBD1	CASSFRQGASYTF	TGTGCCAGCAGTTTCCGACAGGGGGCCAGCTACACCTTC
TRBV29-1	TRBJ2-1	NA	NA	CSVWTRGLHNEQFF	TGCAGCGTCTGGACGAGGGGGTTACACAATGAGCAGTTCTTC
TRBV5-1	TRBJ1-6	NA	NA	CASSLGSGSPLHF	TGCGCCAGCAGCTTGGGGTCAGGTTCACCCCTCCACTTT
TRBV6-5	TRBJ2-7	NA	NA	CASSYRPVYEQYF	TGTGCCAGCAGTTACCGCCCCGTATACGAGCAGTACTTC
TRBV10-3	TRBJ2-1	NA	TRBD2	CAITPTSGREFSYNEQFF	TGTGCCATCACACCCACTAGCGGGAGGGAGTTTTCCTACAATGAGCAGTTCTTC
TRBV6-5	TRBJ1-1	NA	NA	CASTPTGGTEAFF	TGTGCCAGCACCCCTACCGGGGGCACTGAAGCTTTCTTT
TRBV12-5	TRBJ2-7	NA	TRBD2	CASAPQGGSSYEQYF	TGTGCTAGTGCTCCCCAAGGCGGGAGCTCCTACGAGCAGTACTTC
TRBV29-1	TRBJ1-1	few	NA	CSVGEGSF	NA
TRBV19	TRBJ2-3	NA	NA	CASSTPGLLTDTQYF	TGTGCCAGTAGTACCCCGGGCCTCCTGACAGATACGCAGTATTTT
TRBV10-3	TRBJ1-1	NA	TRBD1	CAITPTGTGLMMGPTFF	TGTGCCATCACTCCCACCGGGACAGGACTCATGATGGGCCCTACTTTCTTT
TRBV27	TRBJ2-2	NA	TRBD2	CASSARGLAGATGELFF	TGTGCCAGCAGTGCCCGAGGACTAGCGGGGGCCACCGGGGAGCTGTTTTTT
TRBV29-1	TRBJ2-3	NA	NA	CSVRAGEDTQYF	TGCAGCGTCCGAGCAGGGGAGGATACGCAGTATTTT
TRBV7-9	TRBJ2-1	medium-sized	NA	CASSLRGVSSYNEQFF	TGTGCCAGCAGCTTAAGAGGGGTAAGCTCCTACAATGAGCAGTTCTTC
TRBV9	TRBJ2-1	NA	NA	CASSVGGHGYNEQFF	TGTGCCAGCAGCGTAGGGGGACACGGGTACAATGAGCAGTTCTTC
TRBV29-1	TRBJ1-1	few	NA	CSVGGTEAFF	TGCAGCGTTGGAGGGACTGAAGCTTTCTTT
TRBV10-3	TRBJ2-7	NA	TRBD1	CAISEGGQGYEQYF	TGTGCCATCAGTGAAGGGGGACAGGGATACGAGCAGTACTTC
TRBV19	TRBJ1-1	NA	NA	CASSIGGYTEAFF	TGTGCCAGTAGTATTGGGGGATATACTGAAGCTTTCTTT
TRBV9	TRBJ2-5	few	NA	CASSVSTRSDETQYF	TGTGCCAGCAGCGTGTCGACTAGATCTGACGAGACCCAGTACTTC
TRBV18	TRBJ2-5	once	NA	CASSPGASQETQYF	TGTGCCAGCTCACCCGGCGCTAGCCAAGAGACCCAGTACTTC
TRBV10-2	TRBJ1-6	NA	NA	CASSESQGYYNSPLHF	TGCGCCAGCAGTGAGTCTCAGGGCTACTATAATTCACCCCTCCACTTT
TRBV6-5	TRBJ1-4	NA	NA	CASSFNGGEKLFF	TGTGCCAGCAGTTTCAACGGGGGGGAAAAACTGTTTTTT
TRBV19	TRBJ2-3	few	NA	CASSMMAATQYF	TGTGCCAGTAGTATGATGGCAGCTACACAGTATTTT
TRBV11-3	TRBJ2-1	NA	NA	CASKVRGRGPLNEQFF	TGTGCCAGCAAAGTGAGGGGGAGGGGTCCCCTCAATGAGCAGTTCTTC
TRBV10-2	TRBJ1-1	NA	NA	CASRRQELAEAFF	TGCGCCAGCAGGAGACAGGAGTTGGCTGAAGCTTTCTTT
TRBV30	TRBJ2-1	NA	NA	CAWSDLMDEQFF	TGTGCCTGGAGTGACCTCATGGATGAGCAGTTCTTC
TRBV6-6	TRBJ1-5	NA	NA	CASREGNQPQHF	TGTGCCAGCAGGGAGGGCAATCAGCCCCAGCATTTT
TRBV7-9	TRBJ2-7	NA	TRBD1	CASSLETGGGYEQYF	TGTGCCAGCAGCTTAGAGACAGGGGGCGGTTACGAGCAGTACTTC
TRBV18	TRBJ2-7	NA	NA	CASSPGVQDEQYF	TGTGCCAGCTCACCGGGGGTCCAAGACGAGCAGTACTTC
TRBV2	TRBJ1-1	few	TRBD1	CATGQGNTEAFF	TGTGCCACCGGACAGGGGAACACTGAAGCTTTCTTT
TRBV4-2	TRBJ1-2	NA	NA	CASSQGVGGDYGYTF	TGTGCCAGCAGCCAAGGGGTCGGGGGCGACTATGGCTACACCTTC
TRBV11-2	TRBJ2-5	NA	NA	CASSLAGALLGETQYF	TGTGCCAGCAGCTTAGCGGGAGCCTTACTGGGAGAGACCCAGTACTTC
TRBV30	TRBJ2-7	few	TRBD1	CAWSPGQPREQYF	TGTGCCTGGAGTCCGGGACAGCCGCGCGAGCAGTACTTC
TRBV7-9	TRBJ2-1	once	NA	CASSLRGPGKTNEQFF	TGTGCCAGCAGCCTGCGAGGGCCGGGGAAGACAAATGAGCAGTTCTTC
TRBV6-5	TRBJ2-7	NA	TRBD1	CASSPGTALYEQYF	TGTGCCAGCAGTCCCGGGACAGCCCTCTACGAGCAGTACTTC
TRBV6-1	TRBJ2-5	NA	TRBD2	CASSEGMRGERETQYF	TGTGCCAGCAGTGAAGGGATGCGGGGGGAAAGGGAGACCCAGTACTTC
TRBV19	TRBJ2-2	NA	TRBD2	CASSRSSGRVTNTGELFF	TGTGCCAGTAGTAGGTCGAGCGGGAGGGTTACGAACACCGGGGAGCTGTTTTTT
TRBV29-1	TRBJ1-1	NA	NA	CSVAGRTSNTEAFF	TGCAGCGTGGCTGGGAGGACTTCCAACACTGAAGCTTTCTTT
TRBV6-6	TRBJ2-2	NA	NA	CASQGGTNTGELFF	TGTGCCAGCCAGGGCGGGACCAACACCGGGGAGCTGTTTTTT
TRBV6-5	TRBJ1-1	NA	NA	CASRFSGRNTEAFF	TGTGCCAGCAGGTTCAGTGGGAGGAACACTGAAGCTTTCTTT
TRBV13	TRBJ1-1	NA	TRBD1	CASSFRTGGLTEAFF	TGTGCCAGCAGCTTTAGGACAGGGGGCCTCACTGAAGCTTTCTTT
TRBV19	TRBJ2-2	NA	TRBD1	CASSRKTGVNTGELFF	TGTGCCAGTAGTCGGAAGACAGGGGTGAACACCGGGGAGCTGTTTTTT